The TCR beta chain described here comes from a study of identical twins. Healthy Caucasians supplied all donations. This clonotype was seen only a few times. The antigen is undetermined. A universal primer site came from template switching; cDNA carried unique molecular identifiers. TCRdb passed the 5' RACE reads through MiXCR, listing each CDR3 protein once. The sample contains 500,000 to 700,000 distinct CDR3 sequences, roughly 7.1% of which appear only once. Germline V gene data show CDR1 as SGHKS and CDR2 as YYEKEE (reference sequence). Unmatched junction bases numbered 12, after V lost 7 bases and J lost 4 bases. This CDR3 contains 15 residues. Study results and limitations: Part of the zero-insertion signal could reflect confounding by invariant MAIT and iNKT cells. With abundant cord blood beta clonotypes, insertions were fewer; memory repertoires showed no such pattern.

In addition, the sample was reused for a study of yellow fever vaccine responses in identical twins.

The chain carries TRBV5-5 and TRBJ1-2, with 8 bases aligning to TRBD1. Input material: PBMCs. This TCR was sampled from a woman under 30 in good health. The CDR3 sequence: CASRPGQGGGYGYTF. The CDR3 nucleotides are TGTGCCAGCCGACCCGGACAGGGAGGAGGCTATGGCTACACCTTC. The full variable domain, with the rest looked up from reference TRBV5-5 and TRBJ1-2, is DAGVTQSPTHLIKTRGQQVTLRCSPISGHKSVSWYQQVLGQGPQFIFQYYEKEERGRGNFPDRFSARQFPNYSSELNVNALLLGDSALYLCASRPGQGGGYGYTFGSGTRLTVV.